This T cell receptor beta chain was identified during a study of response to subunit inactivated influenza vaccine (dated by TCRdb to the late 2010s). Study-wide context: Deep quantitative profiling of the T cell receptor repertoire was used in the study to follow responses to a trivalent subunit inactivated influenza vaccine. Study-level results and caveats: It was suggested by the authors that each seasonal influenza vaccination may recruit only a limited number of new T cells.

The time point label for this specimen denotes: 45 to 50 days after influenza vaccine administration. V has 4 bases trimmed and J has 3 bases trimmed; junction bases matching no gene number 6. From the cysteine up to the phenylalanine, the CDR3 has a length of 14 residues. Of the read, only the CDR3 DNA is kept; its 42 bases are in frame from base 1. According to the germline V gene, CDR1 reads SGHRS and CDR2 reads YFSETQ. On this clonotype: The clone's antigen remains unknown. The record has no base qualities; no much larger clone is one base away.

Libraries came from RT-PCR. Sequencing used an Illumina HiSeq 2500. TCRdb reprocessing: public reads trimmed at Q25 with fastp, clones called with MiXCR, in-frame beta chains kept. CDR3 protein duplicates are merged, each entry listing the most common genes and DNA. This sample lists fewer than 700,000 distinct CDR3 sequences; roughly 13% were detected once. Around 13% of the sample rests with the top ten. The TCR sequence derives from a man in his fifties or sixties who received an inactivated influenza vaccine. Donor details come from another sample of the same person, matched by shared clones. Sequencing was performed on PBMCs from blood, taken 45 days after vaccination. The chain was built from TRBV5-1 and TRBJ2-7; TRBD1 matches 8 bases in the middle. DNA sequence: TGCGCCAGCAGCATGTCGACAGGGGTCTACGAGCAGTACTTC. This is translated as CASSMSTGVYEQYF.